Reported below is one TCR beta chain. V dropped 5 bases and J dropped 0; count of bases not matched to a gene: 7. There are 16 residues in the CDR3. Germline V gives CDR1 MDHEN, CDR2 SYDVKM. The entry originates in a study of T-cell reconstitution after alpha-beta-depleted transplantation in children. Construction of the TCRbeta library involved unique molecular identifiers. MiXCR was run by TCRdb on the PCR reads, yielding one entry per CDR3 protein. The table records hundreds of thousands of distinct CDR3 sequences, around a tenth of them present only once. The sample consisted of PBMCs, taken before TCRalphabeta/CD19-depleted stem cell transplant. This clonotype was sampled from a boy less than two years old with acute myeloid leukemia, due to receive a stem cell transplant. The genes are TRBV28 and TRBJ1-3, with 7 bases that match TRBD1. This CDR3 is CASSRAGQISGNTIYF. The CDR3 bases are TGTGCCAGCAGTCGCGCGGGACAGATCTCTGGAAACACCATATATTTT.